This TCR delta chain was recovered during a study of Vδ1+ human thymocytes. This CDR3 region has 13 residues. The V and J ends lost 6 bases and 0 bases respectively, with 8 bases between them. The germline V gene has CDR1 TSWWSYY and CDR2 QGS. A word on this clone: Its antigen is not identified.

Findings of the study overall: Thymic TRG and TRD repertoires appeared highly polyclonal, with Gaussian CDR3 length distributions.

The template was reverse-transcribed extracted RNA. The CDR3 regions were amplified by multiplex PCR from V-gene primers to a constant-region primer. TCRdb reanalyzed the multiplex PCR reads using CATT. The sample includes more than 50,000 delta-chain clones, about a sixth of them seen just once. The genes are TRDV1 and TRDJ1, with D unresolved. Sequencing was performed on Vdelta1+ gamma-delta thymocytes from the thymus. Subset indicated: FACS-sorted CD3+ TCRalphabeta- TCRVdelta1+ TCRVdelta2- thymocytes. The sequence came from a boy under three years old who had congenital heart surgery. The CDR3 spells CALGVPYTDKLIF. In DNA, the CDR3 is TGTGCTCTTGGAGTCCCCTACACCGATAAACTCATCTTT.